The source of this T cell receptor beta chain is a study of OX40 agonist ivuxolimab in advanced cancers. Study-level information: Ivuxolimab is an agonistic anti-OX40 (CD134) antibody, and patients were treated with it.

Turning to this clone: Its antigen is currently unknown.

Germline V gene lookup returns CDR1 SGHTA and CDR2 FQGNSA. Trimming removed 1 base at V and 7 bases at J, with 16 bases between. The CDR3 covers 15 residues. General observations from the study: Certain nonresponders additionally had low normalized T-cell clonal expansion.

Data came from immunoSEQ multiplex PCR; TCRdb stores just in-frame clones and leaves some out. The sample carries roughly 77,000 clones, roughly 80% recorded once. The clonotype was recovered from an adult with an advanced solid tumor such as melanoma, head and neck, liver or kidney cancer. V usage is TRBV7-2 and J usage is TRBJ1-2; D gene unclear. The sample consisted of CD4+ or CD8+ T cells sorted from blood, taken in a trial of the OX40 agonist ivuxolimab. The CDR3 DNA follows: TGTGCCAGCAGCTTAGTTTGGACGGCCCTCGGTGGCTACACCTTC. Translation: CASSLVWTALGGYTF.